Shown below are 28 T cell receptor beta chains from a single sample sequenced in a study of CD8 T cells in Susac syndrome. Random-hexamer reverse transcription was applied to about 0.5 to 1 ug RNA. TCRdb reprocessed the immunoSEQ multiplex PCR reads via MiXCR and lists one record per CDR3 protein. The sample lists roughly 150,000 distinct CDR3 sequences; more than 90% were seen once. Sequences were obtained from CD4+ T cells from PBMCs. The receptors come from a human donor with Susac syndrome.

The chain carries TRBV21-1 and TRBJ2-1; the table assigns TRBD1, which was not confirmed against the DNA. TRBV21-1 is described as a pseudogene. This CDR3 contains 17 residues. The CDR3 here is CASSKASRGQFYNEQFF. CDR3 coding DNA: TGTGCCAGCAGCAAAGCTAGTAGGGGACAGTTTTACAATGAGCAGTTCTTC.

The gene calls are TRBV20-1 and TRBJ2-7, with 9 bases fitting TRBD1. Germline V gene lookup returns CDR1 DFQATT and CDR2 SNEGSKA (reference sequence). V lost 5 bases, J lost 1 base, and 6 bases stayed unmatched. This CDR3 is built from 14 residues. Here the CDR3 DNA reads TGCAGTGCTTCAACAGGGGGCGTATCCTACGAGCAGTACTTC. Protein product: CSASTGGVSYEQYF.

V usage is TRBV29-1 and J usage is TRBJ2-4; weak D call: TRBD2 (6 bases). The length of the CDR3 is 15 residues. Germline V gene lookup returns CDR1 SQVTM and CDR2 ANQGSEA. Trimming shortened V by 2 bases and J by 1 base, and 12 bases separated the two germline ends. For the CDR3, the DNA is TGCAGCGTTGAAATAGGTGGGAGGGCCAAAAACATTCAGTACTTC. Its protein is CSVEIGGRAKNIQYF.

The rearrangement uses TRBV3-1 and TRBJ1-5, with D hard to call. The CDR3 has 14 residues. The germline V gene has CDR1 LGHDT and CDR2 YNNKEL (reference sequence). V shed 4 bases and J shed 0 bases, with 7 bases lying between them. CDR3: CASSPTYSNQPQHF. The CDR3 DNA reads as TGTGCCAGCAGCCCGACTTATAGCAATCAGCCCCAGCATTTT.

The chain links TRBV5-4 to TRBJ2-1; TRBD2 aligns across 9 bases. CDR1 and CDR2 from the germline V gene are SGHNT and YYREEE (reference sequence). V was pared by 4 bases and J by 7 bases, with 9 bases of the junction left unmatched. The CDR3 is 15 amino acids. The CDR3 bases are TGTGCCAGCAGCGGGGCGGGACTAGCCTGGAATGAGCAGTTCTTC. Translated, it gives CASSGAGLAWNEQFF.

This chain uses TRBV2 with TRBJ1-2; TRBD1 agrees at 10 bases. Germline assignment: CDR1 SNHLY and CDR2 FYNNEI. The CDR3 contains 15 residues. V lost 7 bases and J lost 3; bases outside the gene matches: 8. CDR3 loop: CASTPRTGGDYGYTF. The CDR3, as DNA: TGTGCCAGCACCCCTAGGACAGGGGGGGACTATGGCTACACCTTC. The entire variable domain, with the rest obtained from reference TRBV2 and TRBJ1-2, is as follows: EPEVTQTPSHQVTQMGQEVILRCVPISNHLYFYWYRQILGQKVEFLVSFYNNEISEKSEIFDDQFSVERPDGSNFTLKIRSTKLEDSAMYFCASTPRTGGDYGYTFGSGTRLTVV.

V and J are TRBV4-1 and TRBJ2-1; D gene uncertain. Germline CDR1 is MGHRA and CDR2 is YSYEKL. CDR3 size: 15 residues. Trimming shortened V by 6 bases and J by 3 bases, and 15 bases separated the two germline ends. The CDR3 is CASRPSPLDYNEQFF. The CDR3, as DNA: TGCGCCAGCAGGCCCAGTCCGTTGGACTACAATGAGCAGTTCTTC.

The V call is TRBV5-1, the J call TRBJ2-1; D is unclear. The CDR3 runs to 16 residues. The germline V and J ends were trimmed by 4 bases and 0 bases, with 14 bases remaining between them. CDR1 is SGHRS, CDR2 YFSETQ, per germline. CDR3 sequence: CASSPDGEISYNEQFF. For the CDR3, the DNA is TGCGCCAGCAGCCCGGATGGTGAAATCTCCTACAATGAGCAGTTCTTC.

The chain uses TRBV6-5 and TRBJ2-7, with D tentatively TRBD2 (6 bases). V lost 10 bases to trimming and J lost 6 bases, with 16 bases between them. The V gene's germline CDR1 is MNHEY and CDR2 SVGAGI. This CDR3 spans 12 amino acids. The CDR3, as DNA: TGTGCCACGCGGGATTTCTTCTCCGAGCAGTACTTC. Protein: CATRDFFSEQYF.

This clonotype was detected only once. The chain couples TRBV4-2 to TRBJ1-1; no definite D call. Germline CDR1 is LGHNA and CDR2 is YNFKEQ. This CDR3 region has 16 residues. Trimming pared 4 bases from V and 4 bases from J, leaving 19 bases between. CDR3 nucleotides: TGTGCCAGCAGCCGACCCCACGGCGGGGAAGGCACTGAAGCTTTCTTT. Protein sequence: CASSRPHGGEGTEAFF.

The table lists this clonotype with a count of one. V and J are TRBV3-1 and TRBJ1-1, with TRBD1 as a possible D gene (6 bases). Germline lookup yields CDR1 LGHDT and CDR2 YNNKEL (reference sequence). This CDR3 is 14 amino acids long. V dropped 1 base and J dropped 2 bases, with 8 bases sitting between them. The CDR3 region has the DNA TGTGCCAGCAGCCAAGTGGACAGTAACACTGAAGCTTTCTTT. Its translation is CASSQVDSNTEAFF.

V usage is TRBV29-1 and J usage is TRBJ2-3, with TRBD1 as a possible D gene (5 bases). CDR1 is SQVTM and CDR2 is ANQGSEA in the germline V gene. V was trimmed by 3 bases and J by 1 base, leaving 11 bases between them. The CDR3 has 14 amino acids. The CDR3 DNA reads as TGCAGCGTTGACCAGCCACAGGGCACAGATACGCAGTATTTT. Translation gives CSVDQPQGTDTQYF.

This chain joins TRBV29-1 and TRBJ2-6; D remains unclear. Trimming removed 4 bases from V and 4 bases from J, with 8 bases in between. Germline V gives CDR1 SQVTM, CDR2 ANQGSEA. The CDR3 runs to 13 residues. DNA of the CDR3: TGCAGCGTTGCTGTCAACGGGGCCAACGTCCTGACTTTC. This codes for CSVAVNGANVLTF.

The genes are TRBV7-2 and TRBJ2-5; D call uncertain. In germline, CDR1 is SGHTA, CDR2 FQGNSA. The CDR3 is 13 amino acids. The ends were cut back, 4 bases at V and 6 bases at J, with 12 bases in the middle. Written as DNA, the CDR3 is TGTGCCAGCAGCTCCGTAGCTACGAAGACCCAGTACTTC. Protein: CASSSVATKTQYF.

The rearrangement uses TRBV29-1 and TRBJ1-1; the D is unclear. The CDR3 runs 12 residues. V was clipped by 4 bases and J by 4 bases, with 10 bases between them. The germline CDR1 and CDR2 sequences are SQVTM and ANQGSEA. In nucleotides, the CDR3 is TGCAGCGTTGTAGGCACGTCCACTGAAGCTTTCTTT. It codes for CSVVGTSTEAFF.

The rearrangement joins TRBV6-5 to TRBJ1-1; D is uncertain. This CDR3 has 13 residues. Germline CDR1 reads MNHEY; CDR2 reads SVGAGI. Trimming took off 4 bases at V and 1 base at J, with 7 bases between the two ends. For the CDR3, the DNA is TGTGCCAGCAGTTTGCATGGGAACACTGAAGCTTTCTTT. Amino acid sequence: CASSLHGNTEAFF.

The rearrangement joins TRBV4-2 to TRBJ1-5, with D possibly matching TRBD1 (5 bases). V was trimmed by 0 bases and J by 9 bases, leaving 6 bases between them. The CDR3 extends over 12 amino acids. Looked up from germline, CDR1 is LGHNA and CDR2 is YNFKEQ. CDR3 sequence: CASSQDGGPQHF. The CDR3 DNA is TGTGCCAGCAGCCAAGATGGGGGGCCCCAGCATTTT.

The rearrangement joins TRBV29-1 to TRBJ1-1; the match to TRBD1 covers 7 bases. CDR1 and CDR2 (germline): SQVTM, ANQGSEA. The trim removed 6 bases at V and 1 base at J, leaving 11 bases unmatched. The CDR3 has 15 amino acids. CDR3 in amino acids: CSVVPGQRTNTEAFF. Here the CDR3 DNA reads TGCAGCGTAGTCCCGGGACAGAGAACGAACACTGAAGCTTTCTTT.

V and J are TRBV7-9 and TRBJ1-1; a possible D gene is TRBD1 (6 bases). This CDR3 is 15 amino acids long. The germline V and J ends were trimmed by 6 bases and 1 base, with 15 bases remaining between them. Germline CDR1 and CDR2: SEHNR and FQNEAQ (reference sequence). The chain's CDR3 is CASSATGTKNTEAFF. The CDR3 DNA reads TGTGCCAGCAGTGCTACCGGGACAAAGAACACTGAAGCTTTCTTT.

The genes are TRBV11-2 and TRBJ2-1, with D unclear. V lost 3 bases and J lost 10, with 19 bases in between. This CDR3 region has 15 residues. Germline CDR1 is SGHAT and CDR2 is FQNNGV. The CDR3 loop reads CASSFQTLPTVEQFF. The CDR3 DNA reads as TGTGCCAGCAGCTTCCAAACTCTTCCTACCGTGGAGCAGTTCTTC.

The V and J genes are TRBV5-1 and TRBJ1-1, with TRBD1 matching 9 bases. Looked up from germline, CDR1 is SGHRS and CDR2 is YFSETQ. The CDR3 consists of 14 residues. V lost 4 bases and J lost 2; bases outside the gene matches: 3. The CDR3 loop reads CASSRDRANTEAFF. As DNA, the CDR3 is TGCGCCAGCAGCCGGGACAGGGCAAACACTGAAGCTTTCTTT.

The chain is built from TRBV7-9 and TRBJ1-1; the D is unclear. The CDR3 consists of 13 residues. Trimming left V 5 bases short and J 1 base short, with 8 bases between. Germline lookup yields CDR1 SEHNR and CDR2 FQNEAQ (reference sequence). CDR3 sequence (DNA): TGTGCCAGCAGCCGAGAGGCGAACACTGAAGCTTTCTTT. Protein product: CASSREANTEAFF.

The J gene is TRBJ2-5, the V gene TRBV4-1; 8 bases are a match to TRBD2. The junction had 9 bases not matched to a gene; V was cut back by 1 base and J by 5 bases. The germline V gene has CDR1 MGHRA and CDR2 YSYEKL. This CDR3 has 16 residues. Here the CDR3 reads CASSQAEVSGVETQYF. The CDR3 nucleotides read TGCGCCAGCAGCCAAGCTGAAGTTAGCGGGGTGGAGACCCAGTACTTC.

V gene TRBV3-1 combines with J gene TRBJ2-1, with a tentative D call TRBD2 (6 bases). The length of the CDR3 is 15 residues. Between the trimmed V and J ends, which lost 1 base and 4 bases, there was a span of 11 bases. Germline CDR1 reads LGHDT; CDR2 reads YNNKEL (reference sequence). CDR3 nucleotides: TGTGCCAGCAGCCAAGTCTTTGGGACTTACAATGAGCAGTTCTTC. It yields the protein CASSQVFGTYNEQFF.

This chain connects TRBV5-1 to TRBJ1-2; D not certain. The germline V gene has CDR1 SGHRS and CDR2 YFSETQ. Trimming cost V 0 bases and J 6 bases, with 21 bases left between them. The CDR3 sequence is 17 residues long. CDR3 nucleotides: TGCGCCAGCAGCTTGGAATTGTGGGCAGCCTCCTCTGATGGCTACACCTTC. It yields the protein CASSLELWAASSDGYTF.

The V call is TRBV20-1, the J call TRBJ2-1; TRBD1 is a possible D gene (5 bases). Trimming took off 5 bases at V and 0 bases at J, with 20 bases between the two ends. The CDR3 sequence is 17 residues long. Germline CDR1 is DFQATT and CDR2 is SNEGSKA (reference sequence). The DNA for the CDR3 is TGCAGTGCTCTCGGCAGGAAAGGGGCCAGCTCCTACAATGAGCAGTTCTTC. This codes for CSALGRKGASSYNEQFF.

The chain links TRBV5-1 to TRBJ2-7; tentatively, D is TRBD1 or TRBD2 (5 bases each). Per the germline V gene, CDR1 is SGHRS and CDR2 is YFSETQ. Trimming removed 6 bases from V and 3 bases from J, with 13 bases in between. CDR3 length equals 13 residues. The CDR3 DNA is TGCGCCAGCACGTCCGGGGCCGGCTACGAGCAGTACTTC. Translation gives CASTSGAGYEQYF.

This chain links TRBV5-1 with TRBJ2-6; 8 positions agree with TRBD1. This CDR3 is built from 16 residues. The V segment lost 4 bases and the J segment 7 bases; nucleotides outside the gene matches: 10. The germline CDR1 and CDR2 sequences are SGHRS and YFSETQ. The chain's CDR3 is CASSGTGFFPANVLTF. DNA of the CDR3: TGCGCCAGCAGCGGGACAGGATTCTTTCCAGCCAACGTCCTGACTTTC.